This record concerns one T cell receptor (beta chain) sequence. The antigen remains unidentified. From the germline J gene comes the end of the CDR3, since the read stops 3 residues before it. This entry is derived from a study of T cell clonality in common variable immunodeficiency. Whole-study findings and limits: CVID subjects showed higher TCRbeta clonality than healthy controls. CVID subjects shared fewer TCRbeta clones than healthy controls did. Reportedly, TCR beta sequences from common variable immunodeficiency showed fewer deletions and N-nucleotide insertions.

Sequenced by immunoSEQ multiplex PCR; TCRdb stores in-frame clones only, minus some. The sample presents approximately 52,000 clones, none singletons. V was clipped by 3 bases and J by 4 bases; unmatched bases: 12. This CDR3 comprises 16 residues. CDR1 is SGHRS, CDR2 YFSETQ, per germline. This receptor was identified in a person between 18 and 70 years old in good health. The rearrangement links TRBV5-1 to TRBJ1-1; the match to TRBD1 covers 7 bases. The sample comprised peripheral blood mononuclear cells. The CDR3 sequence: CASSSRQGNLGTEAFF. The part of the CDR3 DNA that was read is TGCGCCAGCAGCTCACGACAGGGTAACTTGGGCACTGAA. The complete variable domain, with remaining parts taken from reference TRBV5-1 and TRBJ1-1, reads KAGVTQTPRYLIKTRGQQVTLSCSPISGHRSVSWYQQTPGQGLQFLFEYFSETQRNKGNFPGRFSGRQFSNSRSEMNVSTLELGDSALYLCASSSRQGNLGTEAFFGQGTRLTVV.